Shown below are 20 T cell receptor beta chains from a single sample sequenced in a study of T cell responses to AZD1222 COVID-19 vaccine. The assay was immunoSEQ multiplex PCR, and TCRdb's table has in-frame clones only and misses some. The data show under 150,000 clones, with 75% to 95% seen just once and around 2.8% held by the top ten. The sequencing used peripheral blood, collected on day 0 of MenACWY control vaccination. The receptors shown here come from an adult in good health.

The V call is TRBV30, the J call TRBJ1-5, with D possibly TRBD1 on 5 matching bases. Trimming left V 4 bases short and J 3 bases short, with 13 bases between. CDR1 and CDR2 (germline): GTSNPN, SVGIG (reference sequence). This CDR3 has 14 amino acids. The CDR3 nucleotides read TGTGCCTGGACAGACAGTCTTCTCAATCAGCCCCAGCATTTT. Protein sequence: CAWTDSLLNQPQHF.

J is TRBJ2-7 and V is TRBV6-5; 9 bases agree with TRBD1. The germline V gene has CDR1 MNHEY and CDR2 SVGAGI. Trimming took 6 bases from V and 2 from J; bases not matched to a gene: 5. The CDR3 totals 14 residues. The CDR3 here is CASRRTGEPYEQYF. CDR3 nucleotide sequence: TGTGCCAGCAGACGGACAGGGGAACCCTACGAGCAGTACTTC.

The chain has TRBV7-9 and TRBJ2-7; 7 bases fit TRBD1. The CDR3 totals 14 residues. The V and J ends lost 1 base and 6 bases, in that order; junction bases with no gene match: 6. Per germline, CDR1 SEHNR and CDR2 FQNEAQ (reference sequence). Written as DNA, the CDR3 is TGTGCCAGCAGCTTAGAGACAGGGCTGGCCGAGCAGTACTTC. Translated, it gives CASSLETGLAEQYF.

The rearrangement uses TRBV24-1 and TRBJ2-1; TRBD2 agrees at 10 bases. The J segment lost 10 bases and the V segment lost 3 bases, leaving 8 bases of the junction unmatched. Germline values: CDR1 KGHDR, CDR2 SFDVKD. The CDR3 length is 15 residues. DNA for the CDR3: TGTGCCACCAGTGATAGTCTAGCGGGAGAATGGGAGCAGTTCTTC. Translating gives CATSDSLAGEWEQFF.

The V gene is TRBV2, the J gene TRBJ1-5, with D perhaps TRBD1 (5 bases). CDR1 is SNHLY, CDR2 FYNNEI, per germline. The V and J ends lost 7 bases and 2 bases respectively, with 12 bases between them. The CDR3 totals 14 residues. In nucleotides, the CDR3 is TGTGCCAGCAATAGGGGAGTCGGCAATCAGCCCCAGCATTTT. Amino acid sequence: CASNRGVGNQPQHF.

This clone occurred a few times. The chain has TRBV24-1 and TRBJ2-3; TRBD2 agrees at 14 bases. CDR1 is KGHDR and CDR2 is SFDVKD in the germline V gene. This CDR3 comprises 18 residues. V lost 9 bases to trimming and J lost 0 bases; unmatched junction nucleotides: 10. This CDR3 reads CATSRTSGRMGSTDTQYF. The CDR3 region has the DNA TGTGCCACCTCTCGGACTAGCGGGAGGATGGGCAGCACAGATACGCAGTATTTT.

This sequence joins TRBV21-1 and TRBJ2-3; the table's D call, TRBD2, has no DNA check behind it. TRBV21-1 counts as a pseudogene. The CDR3 runs to 14 residues. The CDR3 sequence: CASRVEEGPDTQYF. The CDR3, as DNA: TGTGCCAGCAGAGTGGAGGAAGGTCCAGATACGCAGTATTTT.

V usage is TRBV9 and J usage is TRBJ2-1, with 7 bases that match TRBD1. The CDR3 covers 16 residues. J was trimmed by 3 bases and V by 2 bases; bases with no gene match: 8. CDR1 and CDR2 from the germline V gene are SGDLS and YYNGEE. The chain's CDR3 is CASSVRGRGSYNEQFF. CDR3 sequence (DNA): TGTGCCAGCAGCGTTAGGGGGCGCGGAAGCTACAATGAGCAGTTCTTC.

The chain couples TRBV7-9 to TRBJ1-1; D unclear. Germline values: CDR1 SEHNR, CDR2 FQNEAQ (reference sequence). V gave up 0 bases and J gave up 0 bases, with 5 bases separating them. The CDR3 runs to 14 residues. CDR3: CASSLAAVNTEAFF. CDR3 coding DNA: TGTGCCAGCAGCTTAGCAGCGGTGAACACTGAAGCTTTCTTT.

The chain employs TRBV5-1 and TRBJ2-5; D ambiguous. Germline assignment: CDR1 SGHRS and CDR2 YFSETQ. V was clipped by 0 bases and J by 1 base, with 4 bases between them. CDR3 length: 13 residues. CDR3: CASSLGSQETQYF. CDR3 coding DNA: TGCGCCAGCAGCTTGGGCAGCCAAGAGACCCAGTACTTC.

The chain recombines TRBV9 with TRBJ1-1, with D tentatively TRBD1 (6 bases). There are 15 residues in the CDR3. Deletions cut 2 bases from V and 1 base from J, with 12 bases between. Germline V gives CDR1 SGDLS, CDR2 YYNGEE. The CDR3 region is CASSVMGAGNTEAFF. CDR3 DNA: TGTGCCAGCAGCGTGATGGGGGCGGGGAACACTGAAGCTTTCTTT.

This clone was seen more than once but under ten times. The genes are TRBV24-1 and TRBJ1-4, with TRBD1 as a possible D gene (5 bases). Trimming took off 4 bases at V and 10 bases at J, with 18 bases between the two ends. Germline CDR1 reads KGHDR; CDR2 reads SFDVKD. This CDR3 is 15 amino acids long. CDR3 residues: CATSDPGHSEGKLFF. The CDR3 DNA reads TGTGCCACCAGTGACCCCGGACATTCTGAGGGAAAACTGTTTTTT.

This chain joins TRBV15 and TRBJ2-7, with D tentatively TRBD1 (6 bases). Germline CDR1 is LNHNV and CDR2 is YYDKDF (reference sequence). V lost 1 base and J 4 bases, leaving 14 bases between the germline ends. The CDR3 runs 15 residues. In DNA, the CDR3 is TGTGCCACCAGCAGAGCCGTTTGGGGGCTTTACGAGCAGTACTTC. Residues: CATSRAVWGLYEQYF.

The CDR3 sequence: CASSPGRFYEQYF. The CDR3, as DNA: TGTGCCAGCAGCCCGGGACGGTTTTACGAGCAGTACTTC. This rearrangement joins TRBV6-1 to TRBJ2-7; D assignment may be TRBD1 or TRBD2 (5 bases each). V was pared by 6 bases and J by 4 bases, with 13 bases between. The CDR3 has 13 residues. Per germline, CDR1 MNHNS and CDR2 SASEGT.

The rearrangement joins TRBV7-2 to TRBJ1-2; D gene uncertain. Germline V gives CDR1 SGHTA, CDR2 FQGNSA. V shed 5 bases and J shed 2 bases, with 9 bases lying between them. The CDR3 is 13 residues long. CDR3 loop: CASSADVNYGYTF. The CDR3 DNA follows: TGTGCCAGCAGCGCCGACGTGAACTATGGCTACACCTTC.

Only one count was recorded for this clone. The V gene is TRBV4-1, the J gene TRBJ2-7, with TRBD2 identical over 11 bases. Germline V CDR1 and CDR2: MGHRA, YSYEKL. The trim removed 4 bases at V and 3 bases at J, leaving 8 bases unmatched. This CDR3 has 16 residues. The CDR3 reads CASSPESSGRNYEQYF. The CDR3 DNA reads as TGCGCCAGCAGCCCTGAGTCTAGCGGGAGGAACTACGAGCAGTACTTC.

The chain recombines TRBV10-3 with TRBJ1-1; a weak D match, TRBD1 (6 bases). CDR1 and CDR2 (germline): ENHRY, SYGVKD. The CDR3 sequence is 13 residues long. The V end was cut by 7 bases, the J end by 1 base, with 10 bases between. The CDR3 nucleotides are TGTGCCATCACCCAGGACAGGAACACTGAAGCTTTCTTT. Translating gives CAITQDRNTEAFF.

CDR3 DNA: TGTGCCAGCAGTTACCCGAAAAGGACAGGGTCAGACGAGCAGTACTTC. Translating it yields CASSYPKRTGSDEQYF. This chain uses TRBV6-5 with TRBJ2-7; TRBD1 aligns across 8 bases. The length of the CDR3 is 16 residues. Germline assignment: CDR1 MNHEY and CDR2 SVGAGI. J lost 5 bases, V lost 2 bases, and 11 bases had no gene match.

The rearrangement joins TRBV13 to TRBJ1-5; D is uncertain. The CDR3 is 17 amino acids. The V gene lost 5 bases and the J gene lost 3 bases, with 20 bases spanning the gap. The germline V gene encodes CDR1 PRHDT and CDR2 FYEKMQ (reference sequence). CDR3: CASSQRLRKPPNQPQHF. CDR3 DNA sequence: TGTGCCAGCAGCCAAAGACTCCGTAAACCCCCCAATCAGCCCCAGCATTTT.

The rearrangement links TRBV30 to TRBJ1-2; weak D call: TRBD1 (5 bases). With 5 bases removed from V and 3 bases from J, the gap between germline ends came to 16 bases. The CDR3 covers 14 residues. Germline-derived CDR1 and CDR2 are GTSNPN and SVGIG (reference sequence). The CDR3 DNA reads as TGTGCCTGGGTCTCCGGGGGTGCCTACTATGGCTACACCTTC. Its protein product is CAWVSGGAYYGYTF.